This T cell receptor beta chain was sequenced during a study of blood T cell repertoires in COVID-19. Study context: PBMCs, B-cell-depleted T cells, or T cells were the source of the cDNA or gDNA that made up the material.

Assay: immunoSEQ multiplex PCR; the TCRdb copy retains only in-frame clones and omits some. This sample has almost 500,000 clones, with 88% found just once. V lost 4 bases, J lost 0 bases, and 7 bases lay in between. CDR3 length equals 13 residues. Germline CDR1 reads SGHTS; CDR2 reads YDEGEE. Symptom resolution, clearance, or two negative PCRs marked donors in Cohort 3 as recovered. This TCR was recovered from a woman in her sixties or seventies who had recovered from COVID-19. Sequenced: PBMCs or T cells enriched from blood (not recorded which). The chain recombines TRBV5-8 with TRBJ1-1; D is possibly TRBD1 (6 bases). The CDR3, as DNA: TGTGCCAGCAGCGGGACATTGAACACTGAAGCTTTCTTT. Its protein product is CASSGTLNTEAFF.